This note documents a single T cell receptor (beta chain) sequence. As yet, its antigen is unknown. These data come from a study of T cell repertoires in cytomegalovirus infection. On the study more broadly: TCR beta signatures that were public indicated CMV infection and matching HLA type.

TCRdb ran MiXCR on the reads and lists one entry per CDR3 protein. There are around 100,000 distinct CDR3 sequences in the sample; under 50% occur only once, and approximately 69% lies in the top ten. The germline gives CDR1 SNHLY, CDR2 FYNNEI. This CDR3 comprises 14 residues. The V end lost 7 bases, the J end lost 0 bases, and 9 bases lay between the germline ends. The source of this sequence is a human donor in good health (CMV status not recorded). Some clones in this sample may be carry-over from other donors' samples. The chain is built from TRBV2 and TRBJ2-2; D is undetermined. The specimen was CD8+ T cells from cultured PBMCs, collected from culture after CMV antigen stimulation. The CDR3 is CASKDIANTGELFF. CDR3 coding DNA: TGTGCCAGCAAAGATATCGCGAACACCGGGGAGCTGTTTTTT. The full variable domain, completed using reference TRBV2 and TRBJ2-2, is EPEVTQTPSHQVTQMGQEVILRCVPISNHLYFYWYRQILGQKVEFLVSFYNNEISEKSEIFDDQFSVERPDGSNFTLKIRSTKLEDSAMYFCASKDIANTGELFFGEGSRLTVL.